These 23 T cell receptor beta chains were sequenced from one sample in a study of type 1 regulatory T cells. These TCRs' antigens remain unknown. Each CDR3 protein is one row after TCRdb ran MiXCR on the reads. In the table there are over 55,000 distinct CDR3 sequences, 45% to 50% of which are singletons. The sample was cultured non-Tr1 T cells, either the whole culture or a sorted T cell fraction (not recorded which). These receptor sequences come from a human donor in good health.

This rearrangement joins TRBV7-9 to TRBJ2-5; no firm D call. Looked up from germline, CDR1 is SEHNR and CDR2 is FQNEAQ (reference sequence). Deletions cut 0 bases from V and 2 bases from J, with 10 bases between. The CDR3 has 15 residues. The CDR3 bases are TGTGCCAGCAGCTTAGCGCACGGCGGTCAAGAGACCCAGTACTTC. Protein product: CASSLAHGGQETQYF.

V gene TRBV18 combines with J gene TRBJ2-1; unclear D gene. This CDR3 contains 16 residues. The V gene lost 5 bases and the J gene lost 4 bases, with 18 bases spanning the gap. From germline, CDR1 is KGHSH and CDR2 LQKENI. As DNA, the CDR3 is TGTGCCAGCTCATCGTCCGGGCCGGCGATTTACAATGAGCAGTTCTTC. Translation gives CASSSSGPAIYNEQFF.

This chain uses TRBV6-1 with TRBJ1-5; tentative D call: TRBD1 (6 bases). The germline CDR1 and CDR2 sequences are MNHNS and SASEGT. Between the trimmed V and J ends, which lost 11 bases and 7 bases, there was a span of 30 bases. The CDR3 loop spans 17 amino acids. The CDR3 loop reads CAASGSVGLIGGQPQHF. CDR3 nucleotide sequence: TGTGCCGCATCGGGGTCAGTGGGCCTCATAGGGGGACAGCCCCAGCATTTT.

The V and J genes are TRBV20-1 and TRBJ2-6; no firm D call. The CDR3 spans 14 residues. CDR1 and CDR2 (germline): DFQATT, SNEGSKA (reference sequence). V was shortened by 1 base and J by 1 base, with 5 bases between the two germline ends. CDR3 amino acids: CSARARSGANVLTF. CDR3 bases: TGCAGTGCTAGAGCTCGTTCTGGGGCCAACGTCCTGACTTTC.

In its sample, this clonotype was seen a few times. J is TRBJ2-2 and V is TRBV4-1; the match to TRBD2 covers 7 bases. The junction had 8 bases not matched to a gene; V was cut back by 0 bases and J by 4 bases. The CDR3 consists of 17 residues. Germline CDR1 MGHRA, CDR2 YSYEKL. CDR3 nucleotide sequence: TGCGCCAGCAGCCAAGATTTCCAGCGGGGTGGCACCGGGGAGCTGTTTTTT. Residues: CASSQDFQRGGTGELFF.

This CDR3 reads CAIREGTGGVETQYF. In nucleotides, the CDR3 is TGTGCCATCAGAGAGGGGACAGGGGGCGTAGAGACCCAGTACTTC. The chain carries TRBV10-3 and TRBJ2-5, with TRBD1 identical over 12 bases. Germline assignment: CDR1 ENHRY and CDR2 SYGVKD. The V gene end was trimmed by 6 bases and the J gene end by 4 bases; junction bases not matched to a gene: 6. The CDR3 loop spans 15 amino acids.

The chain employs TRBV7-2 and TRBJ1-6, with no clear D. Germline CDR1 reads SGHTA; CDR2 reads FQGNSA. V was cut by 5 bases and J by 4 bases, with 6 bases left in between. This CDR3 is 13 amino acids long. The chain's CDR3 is CASSQRYNSPLHF. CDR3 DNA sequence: TGTGCCAGCAGCCAAAGATATAATTCACCCCTCCACTTT.

CDR3 nucleotide sequence: TGTGCCAGCAGAACACGGCCGAATTCACCCCTCCACTTT. Protein sequence: CASRTRPNSPLHF. The chain uses TRBV6-2 or TRBV6-3 and TRBJ1-6; D gene unclear. There are 13 residues in the CDR3. The V end lost 6 bases, the J end lost 7 bases, and 10 bases lay between the germline ends. Germline CDR1 reads MNHEY; CDR2 reads SVGEGT.

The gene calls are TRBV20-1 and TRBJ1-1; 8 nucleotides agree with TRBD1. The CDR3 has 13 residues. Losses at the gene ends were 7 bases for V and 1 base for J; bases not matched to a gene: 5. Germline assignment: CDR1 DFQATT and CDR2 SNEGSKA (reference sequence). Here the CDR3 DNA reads TGCAGTGGCTCGGGACAGGCGAACACTGAAGCTTTCTTT. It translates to CSGSGQANTEAFF.

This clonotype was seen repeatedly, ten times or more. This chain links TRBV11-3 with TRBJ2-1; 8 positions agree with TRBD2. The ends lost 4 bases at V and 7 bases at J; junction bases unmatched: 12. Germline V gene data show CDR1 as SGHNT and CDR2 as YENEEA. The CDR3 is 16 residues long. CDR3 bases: TGTGCCAGCAGCTCGAAGAGACTAGCGAGGATGAATGAGCAGTTCTTC. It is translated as CASSSKRLARMNEQFF.

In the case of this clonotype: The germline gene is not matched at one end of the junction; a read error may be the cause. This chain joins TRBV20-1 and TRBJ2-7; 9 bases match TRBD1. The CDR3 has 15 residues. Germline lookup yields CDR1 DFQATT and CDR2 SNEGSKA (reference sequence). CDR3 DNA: TGTAGTGCTCCCGGGACAGGGTATCGGTCCTACGAGCAGTACTTC. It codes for CSAPGTGYRSYEQYF.

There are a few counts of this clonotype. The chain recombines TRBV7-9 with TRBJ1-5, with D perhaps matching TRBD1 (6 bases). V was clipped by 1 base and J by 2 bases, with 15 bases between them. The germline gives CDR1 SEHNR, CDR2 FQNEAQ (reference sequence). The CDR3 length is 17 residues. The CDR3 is CASSLVRRGMGNQPQHF. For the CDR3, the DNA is TGTGCCAGCAGCTTAGTACGCAGGGGAATGGGCAATCAGCCCCAGCATTTT.

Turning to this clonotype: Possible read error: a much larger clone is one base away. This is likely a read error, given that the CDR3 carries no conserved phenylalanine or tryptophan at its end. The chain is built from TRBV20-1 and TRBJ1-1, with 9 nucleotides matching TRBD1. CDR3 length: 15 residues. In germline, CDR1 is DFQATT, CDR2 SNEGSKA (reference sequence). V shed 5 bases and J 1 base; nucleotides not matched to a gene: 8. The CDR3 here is CSAGGTGNWNTEAFS. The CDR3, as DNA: TGCAGTGCTGGCGGGACAGGGAATTGGAACACTGAAGCTTTCTCT.

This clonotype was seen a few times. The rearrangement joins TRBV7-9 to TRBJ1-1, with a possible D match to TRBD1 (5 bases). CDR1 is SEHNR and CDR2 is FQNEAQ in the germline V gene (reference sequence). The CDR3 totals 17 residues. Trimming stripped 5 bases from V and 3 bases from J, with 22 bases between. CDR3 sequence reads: CASSPPRTLEGDTEAFF. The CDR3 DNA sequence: TGTGCCAGCAGCCCCCCGAGGACACTCGAAGGGGACACTGAAGCTTTCTTT.

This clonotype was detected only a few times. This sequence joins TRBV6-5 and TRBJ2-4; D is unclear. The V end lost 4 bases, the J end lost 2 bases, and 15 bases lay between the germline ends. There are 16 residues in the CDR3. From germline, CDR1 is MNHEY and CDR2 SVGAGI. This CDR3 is CASSSRFLRTKNIQYF. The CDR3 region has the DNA TGTGCCAGCAGTTCCAGGTTCCTCCGGACCAAAAACATTCAGTACTTC.

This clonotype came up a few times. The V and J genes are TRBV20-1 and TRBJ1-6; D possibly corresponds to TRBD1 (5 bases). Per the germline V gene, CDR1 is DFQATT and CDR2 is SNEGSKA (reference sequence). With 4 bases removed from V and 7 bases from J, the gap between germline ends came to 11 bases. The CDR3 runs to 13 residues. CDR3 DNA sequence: TGCAGTGCTACGGACACCTTCAATTCACCCCTCCACTTT. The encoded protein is CSATDTFNSPLHF.

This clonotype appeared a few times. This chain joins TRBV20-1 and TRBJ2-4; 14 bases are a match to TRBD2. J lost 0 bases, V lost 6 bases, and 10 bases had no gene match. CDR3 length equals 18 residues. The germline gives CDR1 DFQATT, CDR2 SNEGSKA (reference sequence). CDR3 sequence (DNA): TGCAGTGCCAATCCGGGACTAGCGGGGGAGCTAGCCAAAAACATTCAGTACTTC. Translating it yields CSANPGLAGELAKNIQYF.

The CDR3 loop is CASSLAGQGPQPQHF. The CDR3, as DNA: TGTGCCAGCAGCTTAGCGGGACAGGGTCCTCAGCCCCAGCATTTT. The V call is TRBV7-8, the J call TRBJ1-5, with TRBD1 identical over 9 bases. CDR3 length equals 15 residues. V trimming: 0 bases; J trimming: 6 bases; junction bases outside the gene matches: 3. Germline V CDR1 and CDR2: SGHVS, FQNEAQ.

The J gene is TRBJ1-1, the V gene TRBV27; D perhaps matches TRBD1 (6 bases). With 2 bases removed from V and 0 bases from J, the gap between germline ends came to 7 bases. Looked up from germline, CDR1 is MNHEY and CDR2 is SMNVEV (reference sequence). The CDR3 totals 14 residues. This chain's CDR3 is CASSLRQVNTEAFF. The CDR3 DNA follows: TGTGCCAGCAGTTTACGACAGGTGAACACTGAAGCTTTCTTT.

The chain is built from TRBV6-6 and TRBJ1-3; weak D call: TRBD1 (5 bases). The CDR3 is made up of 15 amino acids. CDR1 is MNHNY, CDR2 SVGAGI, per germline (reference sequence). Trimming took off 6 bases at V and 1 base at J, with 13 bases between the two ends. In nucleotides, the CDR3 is TGTGCCAGCAGCGATGGGGGGAGGTCTGGAAACACCATATATTTT. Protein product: CASSDGGRSGNTIYF.

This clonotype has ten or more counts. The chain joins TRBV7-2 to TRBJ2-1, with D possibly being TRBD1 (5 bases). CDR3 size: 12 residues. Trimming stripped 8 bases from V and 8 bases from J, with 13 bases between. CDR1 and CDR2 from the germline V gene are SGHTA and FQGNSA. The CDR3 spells CASGQPGYEQFF. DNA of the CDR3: TGTGCCAGCGGCCAACCAGGGTATGAGCAGTTCTTC.

The DNA of the CDR3 is TGTGCCAGCAGCTTGTCAGCTACGGGAACTAACTATGGCTACACCTTC. It codes for CASSLSATGTNYGYTF. V usage is TRBV7-2 and J usage is TRBJ1-2; D unresolved. Germline lookup yields CDR1 SGHTA and CDR2 FQGNSA. Trimming pared 3 bases from V and 0 bases from J, leaving 14 bases between. CDR3 size: 16 residues.

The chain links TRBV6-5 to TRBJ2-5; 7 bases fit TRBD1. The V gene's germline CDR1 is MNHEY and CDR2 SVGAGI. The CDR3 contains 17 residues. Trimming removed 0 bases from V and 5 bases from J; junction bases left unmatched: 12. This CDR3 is CASSYSRYRGIGETQYF. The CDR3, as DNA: TGTGCCAGCAGTTACTCCCGCTACAGGGGAATCGGGGAGACCCAGTACTTC.